These T cell receptor beta chains were read from a single sample in a study of vaccination effects on CD4 cells after COVID-19. What these receptors recognize is not known. TCRdb's copy holds only in-frame clones and misses some; the assay was immunoSEQ multiplex PCR. Seen here are around 47,000 clones, about three quarters observed once, and the top ten hold 9.5% to 10%. This specimen was CD4+ T cells from PBMCs cultured without peptide, taken after COVID-19 vaccination. The receptors derive from a human donor who received a COVID-19 vaccine. Both conserved end residues are part of each CDR3. Fields, in order: J gene, clone size, V gene, D gene, CDR3 DNA, CDR3 protein. D genes are given only for firm matches. Some rows mark clone size as missing; the rest say once, few, many or name a class of expanded clone.

j_gene: TRBJ2-3
abundance: NA
v_gene: TRBV7-8
d_gene: NA
CDR3nt: TGTGCCAGCAGCTTGGGATTATTGGGCACAGATACGCAGTATTTT
CDR3aa: CASSLGLLGTDTQYF

j_gene: TRBJ1-2
abundance: NA
v_gene: TRBV6-2/TRBV6-3
d_gene: NA
CDR3nt: TGTGCCAGCAGTTACAGGAGCCCCTATGGCTACACCTTC
CDR3aa: CASSYRSPYGYTF

j_gene: TRBJ1-2
abundance: medium-sized
v_gene: TRBV10-3
d_gene: NA
CDR3nt: TGTGCCATCAGTGAGGTGGGGGAATATGGCTACACCTTC
CDR3aa: CAISEVGEYGYTF

j_gene: TRBJ2-7
abundance: NA
v_gene: TRBV2
d_gene: TRBD2
CDR3nt: TGTGCCAGCAGTGGGCGACTAGCGGGAGCGGGGGAGCAGTACTTC
CDR3aa: CASSGRLAGAGEQYF

j_gene: TRBJ2-1
abundance: NA
v_gene: TRBV19
d_gene: TRBD2
CDR3nt: TGTGCCAGTAGCAGGACTAGGTCCTCGAGCTCCTACAATGAGCAGTTCTTC
CDR3aa: CASSRTRSSSSYNEQFF

j_gene: TRBJ2-7
abundance: medium-sized
v_gene: TRBV7-7
d_gene: NA
CDR3nt: TGTGCCAGCAGCTTAGGGGAGAAACACTACGAGCAGTACTTC
CDR3aa: CASSLGEKHYEQYF

j_gene: TRBJ1-2
abundance: NA
v_gene: TRBV4-1
d_gene: NA
CDR3nt: TGCGCCAGCAGCCCCGCACAGGTGAGCTATGGCTACACCTTC
CDR3aa: CASSPAQVSYGYTF

j_gene: TRBJ2-5
abundance: NA
v_gene: TRBV12-3/TRBV12-4
d_gene: NA
CDR3nt: TGTGCCAGCAGGAGGGGACTTCAAGAGACCCAGTACTTC
CDR3aa: CASRRGLQETQYF

j_gene: TRBJ2-7
abundance: once
v_gene: TRBV5-1
d_gene: NA
CDR3nt: TGCGCCAACCCAGGCACGGGACACCGCTCCTACGAGCAGTACTTC
CDR3aa: CANPGTGHRSYEQYF

j_gene: TRBJ2-4
abundance: NA
v_gene: TRBV12-5
d_gene: TRBD1
CDR3nt: TGTGCTAGTGGTTTGTCTGGACAGGGGAACATTCAGTACTTC
CDR3aa: CASGLSGQGNIQYF

j_gene: TRBJ1-2
abundance: NA
v_gene: TRBV7-8
d_gene: TRBD1
CDR3nt: TGTGCCAGCAGCTTAGATCGGGCCGGGACAGGCGGCTACACCTTC
CDR3aa: CASSLDRAGTGGYTF

j_gene: TRBJ1-5
abundance: NA
v_gene: TRBV6-1
d_gene: TRBD1
CDR3nt: TGTGCCAGCAGTGGAATCCTGGGACAGATTAGCAATCAGCCCCAGCATTTT
CDR3aa: CASSGILGQISNQPQHF

j_gene: TRBJ2-1
abundance: NA
v_gene: TRBV5-1
d_gene: NA
CDR3nt: TGCGCCAGCAGCTTGGACGGCAGGGGGGGCGATGAGCAGTTCTTC
CDR3aa: CASSLDGRGGDEQFF

j_gene: TRBJ2-3
abundance: NA
v_gene: TRBV5-8
d_gene: NA
CDR3nt: TGTGCCAGCAGCGGGGACGGAGCCTCTCTATCCACAGATACGCAGTATTTT
CDR3aa: CASSGDGASLSTDTQYF

j_gene: TRBJ2-5
abundance: NA
v_gene: TRBV27
d_gene: TRBD2
CDR3nt: TGTGCCAGCAGTTTTCTAGCGGGGGGGCAAGAGACCCAGTACTTC
CDR3aa: CASSFLAGGQETQYF

j_gene: TRBJ1-4
abundance: few
v_gene: TRBV19
d_gene: NA
CDR3nt: TGTGCCAGTACAGCAGGGGCCGCAACTAATGAAAAACTGTTTTTT
CDR3aa: CASTAGAATNEKLFF